This TCR beta chain originates from a study of identical twins. TCRdb called the 5' RACE reads again in MiXCR, with one record for every CDR3 protein. The sample records 250,000 to 350,000 distinct CDR3 sequences, more than 6.5% being singletons. This sample also appeared in a second study, on yellow fever vaccine responses in identical twins.

The sequencing sample was made of memory (CD45RO+) T cells sorted from blood. This clonotype was sampled from a woman aged 18-29 years in good health.

CDR3 amino acids: CASSPNHGRTGELFF. Written as DNA, the CDR3 is TGTGCCAGCAGCCCAAATCATGGCAGAACCGGGGAGCTGTTTTTT. The chain employs TRBV16 and TRBJ2-2; D is undetermined. The CDR3 sequence is 15 residues long. The germline V and J ends were trimmed by 4 bases and 5 bases, with 14 bases remaining between them. Germline CDR1 is KGHSY and CDR2 is FQNENV. Variable domain in full (rest from reference TRBV16 and TRBJ2-2): GEEVAQTPKHLVRGEGQKAKLYCAPIKGHSYVFWYQQVLKNEFKFLISFQNENVFDETGMPKERFSAKCLPNSPCSLEIQATKLEDSAVYFCASSPNHGRTGELFFGEGSRLTVL.